Listed here are 12 T cell receptor beta chains from one sample, sequenced in a study of blood T cells in healthy people across ages. A second PCR, run for about 6 to 11 cycles, used a sample-barcoded 5' primer plus a J-beta primer mix. TCRdb fed the 5' RACE reads into MiXCR, producing one record per CDR3 protein. The table has fewer than 950,000 distinct CDR3 sequences, under 40% seen once. What was sequenced was blood. The source of these receptors is a man younger than 30 in good health.

The V call is TRBV7-2, the J call TRBJ1-6; 11 bases agree with TRBD1. The germline V gene has CDR1 SGHTA and CDR2 FQGNSA. CDR3 length equals 17 residues. Unmatched junction bases numbered 10, after V lost 2 bases and J lost 10 bases. This CDR3 is CASSLSSDRGLESPLHF. The CDR3, as DNA: TGTGCCAGCAGCTTATCCTCGGACAGGGGGCTGGAGTCACCCCTCCACTTT. The full variable domain, completed using reference TRBV7-2 and TRBJ1-6, is GAGVSQSPSNKVTEKGKDVELRCDPISGHTALYWYRQSLGQGLEFLIYFQGNSAPDKSGLPSDRFSAERTGGSVSTLTIQRTQQEDSAVYLCASSLSSDRGLESPLHFGNGTRLTVT.

The genes are TRBV27 and TRBJ2-5, with 8 positions matching TRBD1. CDR3 size: 13 residues. J lost 11 bases, V lost 6 bases, and 11 bases had no gene match. The germline V gene has CDR1 MNHEY and CDR2 SMNVEV (reference sequence). CDR3 DNA sequence: TGTGCCAGCAGCAAAGGACAGGGCAATGAGCAGTACTTC. Translated, it gives CASSKGQGNEQYF.

This clonotype occurred once. Its ends do not fully match the called genes, so a read error is possible. V gene TRBV29-1 combines with J gene TRBJ2-1; 7 bases are shared with TRBD2. The CDR3 runs to 14 residues. The germline V gene encodes CDR1 SQVTM and CDR2 ANQGSEA. Written as DNA, the CDR3 is TGCAGCCCAAGATTGAGCGGGATCTACAGTGAGCAGTTCTTC. It yields the protein CSPRLSGIYSEQFF.

The V and J genes are TRBV20-1 and TRBJ1-1; tentatively, D is TRBD1 (5 bases). Per the germline V gene, CDR1 is DFQATT and CDR2 is SNEGSKA (reference sequence). V gave up 0 bases and J gave up 0 bases, with 17 bases separating them. CDR3 size: 17 residues. CDR3 nucleotide sequence: TGCAGTGCTAGAGATGGCGGGGCAGGGAGGGTGAACACTGAAGCTTTCTTT. Translation: CSARDGGAGRVNTEAFF.

This clonotype appeared a few times. J is TRBJ1-1 and V is TRBV9; 8 nucleotides align to TRBD1. Germline V gives CDR1 SGDLS, CDR2 YYNGEE. The CDR3 length is 12 residues. V trimming: 3 bases; J trimming: 7 bases; junction bases outside the gene matches: 2. This chain's CDR3 is CASSAGQGEAFF. The CDR3 coding sequence is TGTGCCAGCAGCGCCGGACAGGGTGAAGCTTTCTTT.

A single count supports this clonotype. V and J are TRBV27 and TRBJ2-7; D is unclear. Germline V CDR1 and CDR2: MNHEY, SMNVEV (reference sequence). V lost 2 bases and J lost 0, with 11 bases in between. The CDR3 consists of 15 residues. CDR3 DNA: TGTGCCAGCAGTTTAGGCCCTACTAACTCCTACGAGCAGTACTTC. This gives the protein CASSLGPTNSYEQYF.

Only a few counts were recorded for this clonotype. The rearrangement links TRBV15 to TRBJ2-1; 8 positions match TRBD2. Per germline, CDR1 LNHNV and CDR2 YYDKDF (reference sequence). The CDR3 contains 17 residues. V shed 0 bases and J 0 bases; nucleotides not matched to a gene: 4. The CDR3: CATSREKAGDSYNEQFF. The CDR3 region has the DNA TGTGCCACCAGCAGAGAAAAAGCGGGGGACTCCTACAATGAGCAGTTCTTC. Full variable domain (rest looked up from reference TRBV15 and TRBJ2-1): DAMVIQNPRYQVTQFGKPVTLSCSQTLNHNVMYWYQQKSSQAPKLLFHYYDKDFNNEADTPDNFQSRRPNTSFCFLDIRSPGLGDTAMYLCATSREKAGDSYNEQFFGPGTRLTVL.

The V gene is TRBV2, the J gene TRBJ2-7, with a possible D match to TRBD2 (6 bases). V was cut by 5 bases and J by 0 bases, with 20 bases left in between. CDR1 and CDR2 from the germline V gene are SNHLY and FYNNEI. There are 17 residues in the CDR3. This CDR3 reads CASSPPNPVADSYEQYF. For the CDR3, the DNA is TGTGCCAGCAGTCCCCCCAACCCGGTAGCGGACTCCTACGAGCAGTACTTC.

This clonotype was seen a few times. This sequence joins TRBV20-1 and TRBJ2-3; 7 positions match TRBD2. Germline loops: CDR1 DFQATT, CDR2 SNEGSKA (reference sequence). CDR3 length equals 13 residues. J was trimmed by 0 bases and V by 5 bases; bases with no gene match: 2. Written as DNA, the CDR3 is TGCAGTGCTCTGGGGGGGAGCACAGATACGCAGTATTTT. This codes for CSALGGSTDTQYF.

This clonotype appeared many times. The chain employs TRBV12-3 or TRBV12-4 and TRBJ2-3; D gene unclear. V shed 4 bases and J shed 5 bases, with 7 bases lying between them. This CDR3 has 12 residues. CDR3 amino acids: CASSYPIDTQYF. The CDR3, as DNA: TGTGCCAGCAGTTACCCCATAGATACGCAGTATTTT.

This chain links TRBV5-1 with TRBJ2-1; 14 positions match TRBD2. V trimming: 1 base; J trimming: 5 bases; junction bases outside the gene matches: 14. CDR3 length: 20 amino acids. Germline assignment: CDR1 SGHRS and CDR2 YFSETQ. The CDR3 nucleotides read TGCGCCAGCAGCTTGAAGCCACCTGGGACTAGCGGGGGATTCGACAATGAGCAGTTCTTC. It encodes CASSLKPPGTSGGFDNEQFF.

This chain joins TRBV29-1 and TRBJ2-4, with D possibly matching TRBD1 (5 bases). CDR3 size: 12 residues. V was clipped by 2 bases and J by 7 bases, with 9 bases between them. CDR1 and CDR2 (germline): SQVTM, ANQGSEA. CDR3 region: CSVEPGPNIQYF. Written as DNA, the CDR3 is TGCAGCGTTGAACCAGGGCCCAACATTCAGTACTTC.